Given below is one TCR beta chain in context. This record belongs to a study of blood T cell repertoires in COVID-19. Study in general: Material from acute and convalescent COVID-19 was sourced from the United States, Italy and Spain.

V was pared by 2 bases and J by 7 bases, with 6 bases of the junction left unmatched. CDR1 is MNHEY and CDR2 is SVGAGI in the germline V gene. CDR3 length equals 16 residues. Here immunoSEQ multiplex PCR was the method, and the copy in TCRdb shows in-frame clones only, minus some. The table records over 85,000 clones, 70% to 90% of them present only once. The sequence was obtained from a human donor in a cohort sampled during active COVID-19. The chain combines TRBV6-5 with TRBJ2-2; 11 positions match TRBD1. The sample taken for sequencing was peripheral blood. DNA for the CDR3: TGTGCCAGCAGTTACGCCGGGACAGGGGGAATCGGGGAGCTGTTTTTT. Its protein product is CASSYAGTGGIGELFF.